This record covers a single TCR beta chain. The antigen is undetermined. One junction end disagrees with the germline gene, perhaps due to a read error. Primers: 60 Vbeta forward and 13 Jbeta reverse. In the original processing: In a later analysis, around 10 million of about 80 million unique beta chains occurred in at least two donors. The protocol was immunoSEQ multiplex PCR, while the TCRdb copy is restricted to in-frame clones and leaves out a portion. V and J calls plus clone size are reproduced from that table; the DNA served to infer D and trimming. The sample table sets out roughly 69,000 clones. The source of the sample is a study of cytomegalovirus exposure and HLA in healthy donors. Across the study: An early release of data contained some 80 million unique TCRs, which came from HLA-typed donors.

The germline CDR1 and CDR2 sequences are SSHAT and FNYEAQ (reference sequence). The CDR3 has 12 amino acids. Findings and caveats of the study: As a later analysis showed, several of the most significant clusters appeared to be linked to common viral pathogens. The authors listed over 150 TCR beta chains as cytomegalovirus-associated.

The TCR originated in a woman under 40 in good health and CMV-seronegative. The specimen sequenced was PBMCs. The chain joins TRBV7-7 to TRBJ2-1; no firm D call. Here the CDR3 reads CASSPNYNEQFF. CDR3 in DNA: TGTGCTAGCAGCCCAAACTACAATGAGCAGTTCTTC.